These 10 T cell receptor beta chains came from one sample sequenced in a study of cytomegalovirus exposure and HLA in healthy donors (dated by TCRdb to 2016 to 2017). Library construction relied on the immunoSEQ multiplex PCR assay. The multiplex PCR relied on a mix of 60 forward primers for TCR Vbeta segments and 13 reverse primers for TCR Jbeta segments. TCRdb took over this immuneACCESS table, retaining in-frame rearrangements with V and J assigned. Such tables are incomplete; in checked studies, under half of the missing clones stem from an unresolved V gene, and the remainder is unexplained. Within this sample are some 150,000 clones, with about 88% of them counted one time only. In total, the top ten clones hold about 2.3% of the sample. The sequenced sample consisted of PBMCs. All receptors come from a woman under 30 in good health and CMV-seronegative.

The genes are TRBV6-5 and TRBJ2-7, with 7 bases lining up with TRBD1. CDR1 and CDR2 from the germline V gene are MNHEY and SVGAGI. CDR3 length: 15 residues. The J segment lost 0 bases and the V segment lost 6 bases, leaving 8 bases of the junction unmatched. This chain's CDR3 is CASRPGTDYSYEQYF. In nucleotides, the CDR3 is TGTGCCAGCAGGCCCGGGACAGATTACTCCTACGAGCAGTACTTC.

In this sample, this clone turned up once. V is TRBV28 and J is TRBJ1-2, with TRBD1 identical over 7 bases. The J segment lost 4 bases and the V segment lost 6 bases, leaving 11 bases of the junction unmatched. The CDR3 runs to 15 residues. Germline-derived CDR1 and CDR2 are MDHEN and SYDVKM. Here the CDR3 reads CASRLDRLGSYGYTF. CDR3 nucleotides: TGTGCCAGCAGACTGGACAGGCTGGGCAGCTATGGCTACACCTTC.

The chain carries TRBV9 and TRBJ2-1, with D perhaps TRBD1 (5 bases). The CDR3 extends over 13 amino acids. Germline V gene data show CDR1 as SGDLS and CDR2 as YYNGEE. V lost 5 bases and J 3 bases, leaving 9 bases between the germline ends. The CDR3 bases are TGTGCCAGCAGGAAGGACAACTACAATGAGCAGTTCTTC. It yields the protein CASRKDNYNEQFF.

The chain is built from TRBV7-2 and TRBJ1-1, with 7 bases matching TRBD1. The CDR3 length is 16 residues. CDR1 SGHTA and CDR2 FQGNSA come from the germline V gene. V gave up 1 base and J gave up 0 bases; unmatched junction bases: 5. CDR3 amino acids: CASSLVPGQLNTEAFF. The CDR3 nucleotides read TGTGCCAGCAGCTTAGTCCCGGGACAGTTGAACACTGAAGCTTTCTTT. The complete variable domain, with remaining parts taken from reference TRBV7-2 and TRBJ1-1, reads GAGVSQSPSNKVTEKGKDVELRCDPISGHTALYWYRQSLGQGLEFLIYFQGNSAPDKSGLPSDRFSAERTGGSVSTLTIQRTQQEDSAVYLCASSLVPGQLNTEAFFGQGTRLTVV.

The chain carries TRBV21-1 and TRBJ2-7; the D call of TRBD1 is as the table states it, not checked on the DNA. TRBV21-1 is a pseudogene locus. The CDR3 extends over 15 amino acids. In DNA, the CDR3 is TGTGCCAGCAGCAAATTCCAGGATACAATCTACGAGCAGTACTTC. Translating it yields CASSKFQDTIYEQYF.

This rearrangement joins TRBV28 to TRBJ2-3; D is unclear. Trimming took 4 bases from V and 1 from J, leaving 9 bases between them. Germline assignment: CDR1 MDHEN and CDR2 SYDVKM. The CDR3 sequence is 14 residues long. CDR3 loop: CASSSERGTDTQYF. The CDR3 bases are TGTGCCAGCAGTTCGGAACGGGGCACAGATACGCAGTATTTT.

The chain joins TRBV11-3 to TRBJ2-2; possible D gene TRBD1, 6 bases. Germline V CDR1 and CDR2: SGHNT, YENEEA. The CDR3 is 16 residues long. Trimming removed 6 bases from V and 2 bases from J, with 16 bases in between. This CDR3 is CASRQGRHHNTGELFF. As DNA, the CDR3 is TGTGCCAGCAGGCAGGGGCGACACCATAACACCGGGGAGCTGTTTTTT. Full variable domain (rest looked up from reference TRBV11-3 and TRBJ2-2): EAGVVQSPRYKIIEKKQPVAFWCNPISGHNTLYWYLQNLGQGPELLIRYENEEAVDDSQLPKDRFSAERLKGVDSTLKIQPAELGDSAVYLCASRQGRHHNTGELFFGEGSRLTVL.

The chain couples TRBV5-4 to TRBJ2-3, with D possibly TRBD2 on 6 matching bases. V shed 4 bases and J shed 2 bases, with 14 bases lying between them. There are 15 residues in the CDR3. Germline loops: CDR1 SGHNT, CDR2 YYREEE (reference sequence). For the CDR3, the DNA is TGTGCCAGCAGCCCCGGGAGACTCCTCACAGATACGCAGTATTTT. Encoded protein: CASSPGRLLTDTQYF.

This clone was counted once. The V and J genes are TRBV30 and TRBJ1-1; D remains unclear. This CDR3 spans 13 amino acids. Trimming removed 4 bases from V and 2 bases from J, with 11 bases in between. Germline CDR1 and CDR2: GTSNPN and SVGIG (reference sequence). CDR3 nucleotides: TGTGCCTGGACCCAGAGGGCCAACACTGAAGCTTTCTTT. The encoded protein is CAWTQRANTEAFF. The full variable domain, in which reference TRBV30 and TRBJ1-1 provide the parts outside the CDR3, is SQTIHQWPATLVQPVGSPLSLECTVEGTSNPNLYWYRQAAGRGLQLLFYSVGIGQISSEVPQNLSASRPQDRQFILSSKKLLLSDSGFYLCAWTQRANTEAFFGQGTRLTVV.

Remarks on this clone: At one of its ends the junction is not consistent with the germline gene, which may arise from a read error. The chain has TRBV7-9 and TRBJ1-6; TRBD1 agrees at 7 bases. CDR3 length: 16 residues. CDR1 and CDR2 (germline): SEHNR, FQNEAQ (reference sequence). CDR3 amino acids: CSSSPLNRGRGSPLHF. For the CDR3, the DNA is TGTTCCAGCAGCCCATTGAACAGGGGCCGGGGTTCACCCCTCCACTTT.